The rows below give T cell receptor beta chains drawn from one sample of a study of OX40 agonist ivuxolimab in advanced cancers. Sequenced by immunoSEQ multiplex PCR; TCRdb stores in-frame clones only, minus some. There are 70,000 to 95,000 clones in the sample; approximately 94% occur only once, and approximately 2.9% lies in the top ten. The sequencing used CD4+ or CD8+ T cells sorted from blood, collected in a trial of the OX40 agonist ivuxolimab. The receptors derive from an adult with an advanced solid tumor such as melanoma, head and neck, liver or kidney cancer. CDR3s include the opening cysteine and the closing phenylalanine or tryptophan. Each record gives: D gene, CDR3 length, clone size, J gene, V gene, CDR3 protein, CDR3 DNA. D genes are given only for firm matches. Not every row has a clone size; where given, it reads once, few, many or a size class.

NA 10 NA TRBJ1-1 TRBV20-1 CSAMVAEAFF TGCAGTGCAATGGTTGCTGAAGCTTTCTTT
NA 17 NA TRBJ2-7 TRBV27 CASSSRGSVHRLYEQYF TGTGCCAGCAGTTCCCGGGGGAGCGTACATCGGCTCTACGAGCAGTACTTC
NA 14 NA TRBJ1-2 TRBV19 CASSIGQGLYGYTF TGTGCCAGTAGTATAGGGCAGGGTTTGTATGGCTACACCTTC
TRBD1 17 NA TRBJ2-3 TRBV9 CASSPLGTGGYTDTQYF TGTGCCAGCAGCCCCCTGGGAACAGGGGGGTACACAGATACGCAGTATTTT
NA 14 NA TRBJ1-1 TRBV28 CASSFLRQRGEAFF TGCGCCAGCAGTTTCCTCCGGCAGCGTGGTGAAGCTTTCTTT
TRBD1 15 NA TRBJ1-5 TRBV6-5 CASSDRAEGHQPQHF TGTGCCAGCAGCGACAGGGCGGAGGGACATCAGCCCCAGCATTTT
TRBD1 17 NA TRBJ1-2 TRBV30 CAWGIMVGTGNNYGYTF TGTGCCTGGGGTATCATGGTGGGGACAGGCAATAACTATGGCTACACCTTC
NA 14 NA TRBJ2-7 TRBV27 CASSFSGSSYEQYF TGTGCCAGCAGTTTTAGCGGCAGCTCCTACGAGCAGTACTTC
NA 15 NA TRBJ2-1 TRBV6-6 CASSSDYLSYNEQFF TGTGCCAGCAGCTCAGACTACCTTTCCTACAATGAGCAGTTCTTC
NA 12 once TRBJ1-5 TRBV6-5 CANKDRNQPQHF TGTGCCAATAAGGACAGAAATCAGCCCCAGCATTTT
TRBD2 16 NA TRBJ2-7 TRBV2 CASSEYRAGGQYEQYF TGTGCCAGCAGTGAATATCGGGCGGGGGGGCAGTACGAGCAGTACTTC
NA 12 NA TRBJ2-2 TRBV10-1 CASSSGTGELFF TGCGCCAGCAGCTCAGGGACCGGGGAGCTGTTTTTT
TRBD1 16 NA TRBJ2-1 TRBV5-6 CASSSRQGAAYNEQFF TGTGCCAGCAGCTCCCGACAGGGGGCCGCCTACAATGAGCAGTTCTTC
TRBD2 14 NA TRBJ2-1 TRBV2 CASTPGLAGDEQFF TGTGCCAGCACCCCCGGACTAGCGGGGGATGAGCAGTTCTTC
NA 11 NA TRBJ2-7 TRBV29-1 CSVVGTYEQYF TGCAGCGTTGTCGGGACCTACGAGCAGTACTTC
NA 14 NA TRBJ1-5 TRBV19 CASSIKVGNQPQHF TGTGCCAGTAGTATCAAGGTGGGCAATCAGCCCCAGCATTTT
TRBD2 16 NA TRBJ2-1 TRBV7-3 CASSRVGPSGRAEQFF TGTGCCAGCAGCCGGGTGGGGCCTAGCGGGAGGGCAGAGCAGTTCTTC
TRBD1 14 NA TRBJ2-7 TRBV5-6 CASSPGQGNYEQYF TGTGCCAGCAGCCCGGGACAGGGAAACTACGAGCAGTACTTC
NA 14 NA TRBJ2-6 TRBV19 CASRTGFGANVLTF TGTGCCAGTCGTACAGGGTTCGGGGCCAACGTCCTGACTTTC
NA 14 NA TRBJ2-4 TRBV7-9 CASSPPDSKNIQYF TGTGCCAGCAGCCCTCCGGACAGCAAAAACATTCAGTACTTC
NA 16 NA TRBJ2-4 TRBV12-5 CASARGGNLTKNIQYF TGTGCTAGTGCCCGTGGGGGGAACTTAACCAAAAACATTCAGTACTTC
NA 13 NA TRBJ2-7 TRBV6-5 CASSYSAGYEQYF TGTGCCAGCAGTTACTCCGCTGGGTACGAGCAGTACTTC
NA 14 NA TRBJ1-3 TRBV9 CASSPGDTGNTIYF TGTGCCAGCAGCCCAGGGGACACTGGAAACACCATATATTTT
NA 13 NA TRBJ2-2 TRBV11-3 CASSLQNTGELFF TGTGCCAGCAGCTTACAGAACACCGGGGAGCTGTTTTTT
TRBD1 14 NA TRBJ2-4 TRBV5-1 CASSLEGAGNIQYF TGCGCCAGCAGCTTGGAGGGGGCGGGCAACATTCAGTACTTC
NA 16 NA TRBJ1-2 TRBV28 CASSFPRARPNYGYTF TGTGCCAGCAGTTTTCCCCGGGCCAGGCCCAACTATGGCTACACCTTC
TRBD1 17 NA TRBJ1-3 TRBV19 CASTLNAEGAPGNTIYF TGTGCCAGTACACTTAACGCGGAGGGGGCCCCTGGAAACACCATATATTTT
TRBD1 15 NA TRBJ1-5 TRBV27 CASSKGGLGTGPQHF TGTGCCAGCAGCAAAGGGGGCCTGGGTACAGGACCCCAGCATTTT
NA 14 NA TRBJ2-7 TRBV4-1 CASSPFGGSSEQYF TGCGCCAGCAGCCCATTCGGGGGCTCGAGTGAGCAGTACTTC
NA 15 NA TRBJ2-3 TRBV5-6 CASSLGQVSTDTQYF TGTGCCAGCAGCTTGGGGCAGGTTAGCACAGATACGCAGTATTTT
TRBD2 12 NA TRBJ2-7 TRBV6-6 CATREGGDEQYF TGTGCCACCCGGGAGGGCGGAGACGAGCAGTACTTC
NA 15 NA TRBJ2-7 TRBV7-6 CASSLEAGDTYEQYF TGTGCCAGCAGCTTAGAAGCGGGTGACACCTACGAGCAGTACTTC
TRBD2 11 NA TRBJ2-2 TRBV11-2 CASSSGGRLFF TGTGCCAGCAGCTCTGGCGGGAGGCTGTTTTTT
TRBD2 12 once TRBJ2-1 TRBV30 CAWRGSGNEQFF TGTGCCTGGAGGGGTAGCGGGAATGAGCAGTTCTTC
NA 15 NA TRBJ2-1 TRBV19 CASSMYVGSSNEQFF TGTGCCAGTAGTATGTATGTGGGATCATCCAATGAGCAGTTCTTC
NA 13 NA TRBJ1-1 TRBV29-1 CSVEGQGSTEAFF TGCAGCGTTGAAGGCCAGGGTAGCACTGAAGCTTTCTTT
TRBD1 13 NA TRBJ1-1 TRBV29-1 CSVEPDRAGEAFF TGCAGCGTTGAACCGGACAGGGCTGGTGAAGCTTTCTTT
NA 15 NA TRBJ2-7 TRBV5-6 CASSLAGHGSHEQYF TGTGCCAGCAGCTTGGCGGGACATGGGAGCCACGAGCAGTACTTC
NA 12 NA TRBJ2-7 TRBV5-6 CASSPLGYEQYF TGTGCCAGCAGCCCGCTTGGTTACGAGCAGTACTTC
NA 16 NA TRBJ2-5 TRBV2 CASSPWVSEFQETQYF TGTGCCAGCAGCCCCTGGGTTAGCGAGTTTCAAGAGACCCAGTACTTC
NA 12 NA TRBJ2-1 TRBV10-2 CASSNRDFEQFF TGCGCCAGCAGTAACCGGGACTTTGAGCAGTTCTTC
TRBD2 14 NA TRBJ2-3 TRBV7-6 CASSLSGGADTQYF TGTGCCAGCAGCCTTAGCGGGGGGGCGGATACGCAGTATTTT